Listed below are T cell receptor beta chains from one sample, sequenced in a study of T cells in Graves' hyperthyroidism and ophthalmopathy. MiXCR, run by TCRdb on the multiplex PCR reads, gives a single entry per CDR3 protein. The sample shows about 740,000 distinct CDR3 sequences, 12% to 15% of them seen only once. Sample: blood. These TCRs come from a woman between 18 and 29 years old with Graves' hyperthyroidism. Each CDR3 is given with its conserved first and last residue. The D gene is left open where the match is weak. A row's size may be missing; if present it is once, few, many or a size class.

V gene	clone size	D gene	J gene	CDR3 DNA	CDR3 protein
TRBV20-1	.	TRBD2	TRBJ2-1	TGCAGTGCTATCAGGACTAGCGGGAGTAATGAGCAGTTCTTC	CSAIRTSGSNEQFF
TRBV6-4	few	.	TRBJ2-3	TGTGCCAGCAGTGACGGGGTGGGGGACACAGATACGCAGTATTTT	CASSDGVGDTDTQYF
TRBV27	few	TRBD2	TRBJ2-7	TGTGCCAGCAGTGGGACTAGCGGAGCCCACTACGAGCAGTACTTC	CASSGTSGAHYEQYF
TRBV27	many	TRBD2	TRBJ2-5	TGTGCCAGCAGTCCCTGGGGCAGCGGGGAAGAGACCCAGTACTTC	CASSPWGSGEETQYF
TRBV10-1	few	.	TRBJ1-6	TGCGCCAGAGGCCCGACAGGAACTGGCTATAATTCACCCCTCCACTTT	CARGPTGTGYNSPLHF
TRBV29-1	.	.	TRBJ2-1	TGCAGCGGACAGGGAGGAAATGAGCAGTTCTTC	CSGQGGNEQFF
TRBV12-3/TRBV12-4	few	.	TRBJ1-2	TGTGCCAGCAGTTTTACAATAGGGGCCTATGGCTACACCTTC	CASSFTIGAYGYTF
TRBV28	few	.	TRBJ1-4	TGTGCCAGCAGTTACCTCCAGGGTGCAACTAATGAAAAACTGTTTTTT	CASSYLQGATNEKLFF
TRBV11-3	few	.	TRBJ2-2	TGTGCCAGCAGCCCCGACTATTTTGGCGGGGAGCTGTTTTTT	CASSPDYFGGELFF
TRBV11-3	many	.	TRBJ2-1	TGTGCCAGCAGCCTCTTAAGCGGCGCCTACAATGAGCAGTTCTTC	CASSLLSGAYNEQFF
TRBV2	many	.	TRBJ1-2	TGTGCCAGCAGGTCGTGGGGGGCGGATGGCTACACCTTC	CASRSWGADGYTF
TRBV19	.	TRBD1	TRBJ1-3	TGTGCCAGTACTCGGACAGGTGGAAACACCATATATTTT	CASTRTGGNTIYF
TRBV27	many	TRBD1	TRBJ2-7	TGTGCCAGCAGTTTATCCAGGGGGCATGAGGCGCAGTACTTC	CASSLSRGHEAQYF
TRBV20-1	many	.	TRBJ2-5	TGCAGTGCTCCCCCTCCTTTCGGCACAGAGACCCAGTACTTC	CSAPPPFGTETQYF
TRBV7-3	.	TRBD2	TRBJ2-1	TGTGCCAGCAGCTGGGGACTAGCGGGATTAATCTCCTACAATGAGCAGTTCTTC	CASSWGLAGLISYNEQFF
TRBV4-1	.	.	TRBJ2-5	TGCGCCAGCAGCCAAGTATACTTGCAAGAGACCCAGTACTTC	CASSQVYLQETQYF
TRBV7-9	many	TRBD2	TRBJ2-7	TGTGCCAGCAGCCCGACTAGCGGGAGGCTAGGGTACGAGCAGTACTTC	CASSPTSGRLGYEQYF
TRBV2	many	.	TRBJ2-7	TGTGCCAGCAGTGAAGATACAGGGTCCTACGAGCAGTACTTC	CASSEDTGSYEQYF
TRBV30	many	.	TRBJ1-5	TGTGCCTGGAGTCCCCCCGCAGGATATAGCAATCAGCCCCAGCATTTT	CAWSPPAGYSNQPQHF
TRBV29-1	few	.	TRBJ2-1	TGCAGCTCCCGACGTGGGGTGCCAAGCTCCTACAATGAGCAGTTCTTC	CSSRRGVPSSYNEQFF
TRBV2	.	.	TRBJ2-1	TGTGCCAGCAGTGAGTTAAGCAATGAGCAGTTCTTC	CASSELSNEQFF
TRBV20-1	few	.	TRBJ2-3	TGCAGTGCTAGTGACATATTTAAGGCGGATACGCAGTATTTT	CSASDIFKADTQYF
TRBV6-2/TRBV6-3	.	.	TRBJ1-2	TGTGCCAGCAGTTGGGGGGTTAACTATGGCTACACCTTC	CASSWGVNYGYTF
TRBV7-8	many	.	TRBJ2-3	TGTGCCAGCACCCCGCGATTCCTCACAGATACGCAGTATTTT	CASTPRFLTDTQYF
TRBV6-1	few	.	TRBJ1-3	TGTGCCAGCACCGAAAATTCCGGACCCAACTACGTGGGCACCATATATTTT	CASTENSGPNYVGTIYF
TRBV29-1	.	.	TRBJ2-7	TGCAGCGCTAAATCCAGGGTCTCCTACGAGCAGTACTTC	CSAKSRVSYEQYF
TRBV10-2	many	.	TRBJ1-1	TGCGCCAGCACTCGAGGAGGGGGTACTGAAGCTTTCTTT	CASTRGGGTEAFF
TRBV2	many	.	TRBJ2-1	TGTGCCAGCAGTGAGGTTGATGCGGTAGTCTGGAATGAGCAGTTCTTC	CASSEVDAVVWNEQFF
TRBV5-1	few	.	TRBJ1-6	TGCGCCAGCAGCTTGGAAGGAGCGCAGGTTAATTCACCCCTCCACTTT	CASSLEGAQVNSPLHF
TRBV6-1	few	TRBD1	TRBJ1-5	TGTGCCAGCTCGATCCGGGACAGGGGGTATAGCAATCAGCCCCAGCATTTT	CASSIRDRGYSNQPQHF
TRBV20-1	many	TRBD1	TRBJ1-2	TGCAGTGCTCCCTACGACAGGGACGTCTATGGCTACACCTTC	CSAPYDRDVYGYTF
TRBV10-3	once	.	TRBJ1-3	TGTGCCATCAGATTCAGGGGCAGCTCTGGAAACACCATATATTTT	CAIRFRGSSGNTIYF
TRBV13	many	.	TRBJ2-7	TGTGCCAGCAGCTTATCGAATAGAGAGCAGTACTTC	CASSLSNREQYF